These 31 T cell receptor beta chains came from one sample sequenced in a study of CD8 T cells in ankylosing spondylitis. TCRdb re-called the 5' RACE reads through MiXCR, storing one row per CDR3 protein. The repertoire holds around 230,000 distinct CDR3 sequences, under 8.5% seen once, with approximately 5% in the top ten. The sequencing sample was made of blood, either unsorted or a sorted T cell fraction (not recorded which). These receptors were obtained from a female donor with ankylosing spondylitis or in good health (not recorded which).

The table lists this clonotype with many counts. V usage is TRBV5-6 and J usage is TRBJ1-1, with D possibly matching TRBD1 (5 bases). The germline gives CDR1 SGHDT, CDR2 YYEEEE. V dropped 2 bases and J dropped 2 bases, with 13 bases sitting between them. This CDR3 comprises 15 residues. CDR3 DNA: TGTGCCAGCAGCTTTTGGGGGTTGGCAAACACTGAAGCTTTCTTT. It translates to CASSFWGLANTEAFF.

This clonotype was detected ten times or more. The V call is TRBV20-1, the J call TRBJ2-7; the match to TRBD2 covers 13 bases. CDR1 DFQATT and CDR2 SNEGSKA come from the germline V gene (reference sequence). The CDR3 runs 16 residues. Trimming removed 5 bases from V and 3 bases from J; junction bases left unmatched: 10. CDR3 sequence: CSAAPALAGGFYEQYF. CDR3 in DNA: TGCAGTGCTGCCCCCGCACTAGCGGGAGGGTTCTACGAGCAGTACTTC.

This clonotype has at least ten counts. This rearrangement joins TRBV20-1 to TRBJ1-4, with D tentatively TRBD1 (6 bases). The germline gives CDR1 DFQATT, CDR2 SNEGSKA (reference sequence). The CDR3 sequence is 15 residues long. Trimming took off 5 bases at V and 5 bases at J, with 18 bases between the two ends. The DNA of the CDR3 is TGCAGTGCTCCGAAAAAGGGGGACATGAATGAAAAACTGTTTTTT. Protein product: CSAPKKGDMNEKLFF.

The chain links TRBV27 to TRBJ2-1; weak D call: TRBD1 (5 bases). The V and J ends lost 6 bases and 0 bases respectively, with 15 bases between them. The CDR3 covers 16 residues. The germline V gene encodes CDR1 MNHEY and CDR2 SMNVEV (reference sequence). The CDR3 DNA reads as TGTGCCAGCAGGGTCAGGGCTAAAAGCTCCTACAATGAGCAGTTCTTC. It is translated as CASRVRAKSSYNEQFF.

In this sample, this clonotype turned up many times. The V call is TRBV20-1, the J call TRBJ2-7; tentative D call: TRBD2 (5 bases). V lost 1 base and J lost 2, with 12 bases in between. The CDR3 is 14 residues long. The germline CDR1 and CDR2 sequences are DFQATT and SNEGSKA (reference sequence). The CDR3 coding sequence is TGCAGTGCTAGAGGTGAAAGCGGTACCTACGAGCAGTACTTC. Translating it yields CSARGESGTYEQYF.

This clonotype was seen many times. The V call is TRBV6-1, the J call TRBJ2-7; 7 bases match TRBD2. J gave up 5 bases and V 8 bases, and 15 bases lay outside the gene matches. The CDR3 sequence is 15 residues long. The germline V gene encodes CDR1 MNHNS and CDR2 SASEGT. As DNA, the CDR3 is TGTGCCAGCGGAGCCGGGAGCGGGAAAGGCCACGAGCAGTACTTC. Its translation is CASGAGSGKGHEQYF.

This clonotype was seen at least ten times. The V gene is TRBV6-2 or TRBV6-3, the J gene TRBJ1-5; D not certain. The CDR3 has 12 amino acids. In germline, CDR1 is MNHEY, CDR2 SVGEGT. V shed 0 bases and J shed 6 bases, with 3 bases lying between them. Written as DNA, the CDR3 is TGTGCCAGCAGTTACTCCGGTCAGCCCCAGCATTTT. Encoded protein: CASSYSGQPQHF.

There are many counts of this clonotype. This chain connects TRBV20-1 to TRBJ2-1; 16 nucleotides align to TRBD2. The junction had 7 bases not matched to a gene; V was cut back by 3 bases and J by 8 bases. The germline V gene encodes CDR1 DFQATT and CDR2 SNEGSKA (reference sequence). This CDR3 spans 16 amino acids. CDR3 protein: CSARGPGLAGGDEQFF. The CDR3 nucleotides read TGCAGTGCTAGGGGGCCGGGACTAGCGGGAGGGGATGAGCAGTTCTTC.

The sample holds many counts of this clonotype. CDR3 amino acids: CSADPRGYEWNEQFF. Written as DNA, the CDR3 is TGCAGTGCTGACCCCCGGGGGTACGAGTGGAATGAGCAGTTCTTC. The chain recombines TRBV20-1 with TRBJ2-1; tentatively, D is TRBD2 (6 bases). Germline V gene data show CDR1 as DFQATT and CDR2 as SNEGSKA (reference sequence). CDR3 length equals 15 residues. V gave up 5 bases and J gave up 7 bases, with 21 bases separating them.

In its sample, this clonotype was seen a few times. The V and J genes are TRBV7-9 and TRBJ2-1, with 7 bases matching TRBD1. The V and J ends lost 6 bases and 4 bases, in that order; junction bases with no gene match: 6. This CDR3 has 14 residues. Germline V gene sequence: CDR1 SEHNR, CDR2 FQNEAQ (reference sequence). CDR3 loop: CASRGSGQYNEQFF. CDR3 DNA sequence: TGTGCCAGCAGAGGTTCGGGACAGTACAATGAGCAGTTCTTC.

This clonotype was found many times. J is TRBJ2-3 and V is TRBV20-1, with D uncertain. Germline CDR1 is DFQATT and CDR2 is SNEGSKA (reference sequence). This CDR3 contains 16 residues. V lost 5 bases, J lost 0 bases, and 18 bases lay in between. This chain's CDR3 is CSAVATTATSTDTQYF. The CDR3, as DNA: TGCAGTGCTGTAGCCACCACTGCTACTAGCACAGATACGCAGTATTTT.

This clonotype was counted at least ten times. This chain connects TRBV5-1 to TRBJ2-7; TRBD1 matches 7 bases. CDR3 size: 13 residues. Germline CDR1 is SGHRS and CDR2 is YFSETQ. The V segment lost 3 bases and the J segment 3 bases; nucleotides outside the gene matches: 3. CDR3 coding DNA: TGCGCCAGCAGCTCCGGACAGGACTACGAGCAGTACTTC. Protein: CASSSGQDYEQYF.

In its sample, this clonotype was seen many times. The chain employs TRBV7-2 and TRBJ1-1; D perhaps matches TRBD1 (5 bases). V shed 2 bases and J shed 0 bases, with 13 bases lying between them. In germline, CDR1 is SGHTA, CDR2 FQGNSA. CDR3 length: 16 amino acids. This chain's CDR3 is CASSLTLAGMNTEAFF. The CDR3 coding sequence is TGTGCCAGCAGCTTAACTTTAGCAGGGATGAACACTGAAGCTTTCTTT.

This clonotype was recorded a few times. The rearrangement uses TRBV7-2 and TRBJ2-6; 8 bases map to TRBD1. V was clipped by 2 bases and J by 4 bases; unmatched bases: 4. CDR3 size: 16 residues. Germline CDR1 and CDR2: SGHTA and FQGNSA. CDR3 sequence: CASSLSGGVGANVLTF. CDR3 sequence (DNA): TGTGCCAGCAGCTTATCAGGGGGCGTGGGGGCCAACGTCCTGACTTTC.

This clonotype was seen repeatedly, ten times or more. The chain uses TRBV5-1 and TRBJ2-1, with TRBD2 matching 9 bases. Germline V gives CDR1 SGHRS, CDR2 YFSETQ. The CDR3 consists of 15 residues. Germline trimming cut 5 bases from V and 6 bases from J; bases unmatched to any gene: 9. CDR3: CASSQGREGGNEQFF. The CDR3 coding sequence is TGCGCCAGCAGTCAAGGGCGGGAGGGCGGCAATGAGCAGTTCTTC.

This clonotype appeared many times. The chain recombines TRBV6-1 with TRBJ1-2; D is undetermined. This CDR3 is 14 amino acids long. V was clipped by 5 bases and J by 2 bases, with 12 bases between them. Germline V lookup: CDR1 MNHNS, CDR2 SASEGT. The CDR3 sequence is CASSSRRGNYGYTF. DNA of the CDR3: TGTGCCAGCAGTAGTCGTCGGGGAAACTATGGCTACACCTTC.

This clonotype was seen only a few times. The genes are TRBV29-1 and TRBJ1-5; no reliable D call. V dropped 6 bases and J dropped 0 bases, with 9 bases sitting between them. The germline gives CDR1 SQVTM, CDR2 ANQGSEA. The CDR3 has 13 amino acids. CDR3 residues: CSVGEDSNQPQHF. In DNA form, the CDR3 reads TGCAGCGTGGGCGAGGATAGCAATCAGCCCCAGCATTTT.

This clonotype came up a few times. The germline gene is not matched at one end of the junction; a read error may be the cause. The J gene is TRBJ2-2, the V gene TRBV12-3 or TRBV12-4; D could derive from TRBD1 or TRBD2 (6 bases each). The length of the CDR3 is 19 residues. CDR3 residues: CTSSSLYLTEGGRTGELFF. The CDR3 nucleotides read TGTACCAGCAGTTCACTCTACTTAACGGAGGGGGGTAGAACCGGGGAGCTGTTTTTT.

This clonotype was observed many times. The chain recombines TRBV5-1 with TRBJ2-3; perhaps TRBD2 as D (5 bases). Germline V CDR1 and CDR2: SGHRS, YFSETQ. This CDR3 has 19 residues. The germline V and J ends were trimmed by 0 bases and 4 bases, with 24 bases remaining between them. This CDR3 is CASSLALGERGRGADTQYF. DNA for the CDR3: TGCGCCAGCAGCTTGGCCCTGGGCGAGCGTGGGAGAGGTGCAGATACGCAGTATTTT.

This clonotype appeared many times. V usage is TRBV9 and J usage is TRBJ2-5; 7 bases match TRBD1. The CDR3 is 16 amino acids. Germline values: CDR1 SGDLS, CDR2 YYNGEE. With 0 bases clipped from V and 2 bases from J, the junction kept 7 bases outside the gene matches. The CDR3 DNA sequence: TGTGCCAGCAGCGTAGCGGCAGGGACAGTTCAAGAGACCCAGTACTTC. Translation gives CASSVAAGTVQETQYF.

This clonotype was recorded many times. The genes are TRBV23-1 and TRBJ2-1; 7 nucleotides match TRBD1. TRBV23-1 counts as an open reading frame of uncertain function. The CDR3 runs to 14 residues. J was trimmed by 7 bases and V by 6 bases; bases with no gene match: 9. The CDR3 sequence: CASRPRDSSNEQFF. For the CDR3, the DNA is TGCGCCAGCAGACCCCGGGACAGTTCTAATGAGCAGTTCTTC.

The V gene is TRBV7-8, the J gene TRBJ2-6; no firm D call. V dropped 6 bases and J dropped 4 bases, with 10 bases sitting between them. The germline CDR1 and CDR2 sequences are SGHVS and FQNEAQ. The CDR3 loop spans 14 amino acids. The chain's CDR3 is CASRIAWGANVLTF. DNA of the CDR3: TGTGCCAGCAGGATCGCATGGGGGGCCAACGTCCTGACTTTC.

With respect to this clonotype: It may be a read error: a sequence one base away is much more abundant. CDR3 nucleotide sequence: TGCACCAGCAGCTTATCGGGGTCCCAGACCCAGTACTTC. Its protein is CTSSLSGSQTQYF. This sequence joins TRBV5-1 and TRBJ2-5, with D maybe TRBD2 (5 bases). The length of the CDR3 is 13 residues. The germline gives CDR1 SGHRS, CDR2 YFSETQ.

Ten or more counts support this clonotype. The chain joins TRBV7-3 to TRBJ1-2; D remains unclear. Deletions cut 2 bases from V and 6 bases from J, with 13 bases between. This CDR3 region has 14 residues. Germline V gives CDR1 SGHTA, CDR2 FQGTGA. CDR3 DNA sequence: TGTGCCAGCAGCTTACATTCCGGGCAGAATGGCTACACCTTC. Residues: CASSLHSGQNGYTF.

This clonotype was counted many times. V gene TRBV7-2 combines with J gene TRBJ1-2; D not resolved. V was pared by 5 bases and J by 0 bases, with 10 bases between. The germline gives CDR1 SGHTA, CDR2 FQGNSA. This CDR3 is 14 amino acids long. The CDR3 here is CASSPYNANYGYTF. Written as DNA, the CDR3 is TGTGCCAGCAGCCCCTACAATGCTAACTATGGCTACACCTTC.

This clonotype was observed a few times. The chain is built from TRBV7-2 and TRBJ2-1; TRBD2 is a possible D gene (6 bases). This CDR3 has 16 residues. Trimming took off 5 bases at V and 0 bases at J, with 14 bases between the two ends. In germline, CDR1 is SGHTA, CDR2 FQGNSA. Written as DNA, the CDR3 is TGTGCCAGCAGCCGGAGCGGGCCAGGCTCCTACAATGAGCAGTTCTTC. As protein: CASSRSGPGSYNEQFF.

The chain recombines TRBV7-9 with TRBJ2-4; 11 bases match TRBD2. The J segment lost 1 base and the V segment lost 5 bases, leaving 4 bases of the junction unmatched. CDR1 SEHNR and CDR2 FQNEAQ come from the germline V gene (reference sequence). CDR3 length equals 16 residues. CDR3 DNA sequence: TGTGCCAGCAGCGTAGGGACTAGCGGCGCCAAAAACATTCAGTACTTC. Its protein is CASSVGTSGAKNIQYF.

This clonotype turned up a few times. This CDR3 reads CASSLTKSSYEQYF. Written as DNA, the CDR3 is TGTGCCAGCTCCTTGACAAAAAGCTCCTACGAGCAGTACTTC. J is TRBJ2-7 and V is TRBV18; no clear D gene. The germline V gene has CDR1 KGHSH and CDR2 LQKENI. The ends were cut back, 6 bases at V and 0 bases at J, with 12 bases in the middle. The CDR3 sequence is 14 residues long.

This clonotype was found many times. CDR3 DNA: TGTGCCAGCAGCTACGGACAGGGAAATCAGCCCCAGCATTTT. Its translation: CASSYGQGNQPQHF. The chain joins TRBV12-3 or TRBV12-4 to TRBJ1-5; 8 positions agree with TRBD1. This CDR3 is 14 amino acids long. J was trimmed by 4 bases and V by 6 bases; bases with no gene match: 5.

This clonotype was detected many times. The chain employs TRBV3-1 and TRBJ1-1; 7 bases align to TRBD1. Germline V gene sequence: CDR1 LGHDT, CDR2 YNNKEL (reference sequence). V was clipped by 4 bases and J by 12 bases; unmatched bases: 20. This CDR3 region has 16 residues. CDR3 nucleotide sequence: TGTGCCAGCAGCCCCTTTGAAGGAGGCCAGGGGGTTAGGTCTTTCTTT. Amino acids: CASSPFEGGQGVRSFF.

The rearrangement uses TRBV11-3 and TRBJ2-1; weak D call: TRBD1 (6 bases). V was trimmed by 5 bases and J by 9 bases, leaving 17 bases between them. The V gene's germline CDR1 is SGHNT and CDR2 YENEEA. This CDR3 is 14 amino acids long. As DNA, the CDR3 is TGTGCCAGCAGCCAGGGGCCTCCTTTGGGTGAGCAGTTCTTC. It codes for CASSQGPPLGEQFF.